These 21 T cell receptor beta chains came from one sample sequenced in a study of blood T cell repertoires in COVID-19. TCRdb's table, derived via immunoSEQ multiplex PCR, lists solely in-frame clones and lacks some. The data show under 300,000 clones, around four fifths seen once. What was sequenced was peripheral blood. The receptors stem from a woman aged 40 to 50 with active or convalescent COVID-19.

This CDR3 is CASRDRVTGELFF. The CDR3 DNA follows: TGTGCAAGCCGGGACAGGGTCACCGGGGAGCTGTTTTTT. This chain connects TRBV19 to TRBJ2-2; TRBD1 aligns across 9 bases. Germline V lookup: CDR1 LNHDA, CDR2 SQIVND (reference sequence). The length of the CDR3 is 13 residues. Based on the CDR3 plus reference TRBV19 and TRBJ2-2, the full variable domain is DGGITQSPKYLFRKEGQNVTLSCEQNLNHDAMYWYRQDPGQGLRLIYYSQIVNDFQKGDIAEGYSVSREKKESFPLTVTSAQKNPTAFYLCASRDRVTGELFFGEGSRLTVL.

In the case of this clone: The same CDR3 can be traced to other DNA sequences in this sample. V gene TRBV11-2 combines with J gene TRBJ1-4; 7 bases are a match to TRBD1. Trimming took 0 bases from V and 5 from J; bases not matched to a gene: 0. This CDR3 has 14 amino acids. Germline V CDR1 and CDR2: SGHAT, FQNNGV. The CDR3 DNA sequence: TGTGCCAGCAGCTTAGACAGGGGGAATGAAAAACTGTTTTTT. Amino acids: CASSLDRGNEKLFF.

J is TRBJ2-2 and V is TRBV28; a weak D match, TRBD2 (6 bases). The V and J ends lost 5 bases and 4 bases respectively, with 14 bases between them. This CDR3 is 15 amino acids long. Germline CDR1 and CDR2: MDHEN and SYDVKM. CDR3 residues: CASSGPERVTGELFF. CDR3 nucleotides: TGTGCCAGCAGTGGCCCTGAGCGGGTCACCGGGGAGCTGTTTTTT. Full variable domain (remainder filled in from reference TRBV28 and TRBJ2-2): DVKVTQSSRYLVKRTGEKVFLECVQDMDHENMFWYRQDPGLGLRLIYFSYDVKMKEKGDIPEGYSVSREKKERFSLILESASTNQTSMYLCASSGPERVTGELFFGEGSRLTVL.

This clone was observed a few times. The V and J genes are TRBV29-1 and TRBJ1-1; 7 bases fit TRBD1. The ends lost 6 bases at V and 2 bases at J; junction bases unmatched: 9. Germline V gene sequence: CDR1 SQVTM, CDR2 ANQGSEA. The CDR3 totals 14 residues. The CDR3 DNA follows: TGCAGCGTCGGATCGGGACAGATTAACACTGAAGCTTTCTTT. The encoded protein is CSVGSGQINTEAFF.

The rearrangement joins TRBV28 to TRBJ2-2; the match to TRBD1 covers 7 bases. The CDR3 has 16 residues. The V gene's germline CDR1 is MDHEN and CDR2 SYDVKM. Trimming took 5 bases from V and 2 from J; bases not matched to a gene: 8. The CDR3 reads CASSIPGQTNTGELFF. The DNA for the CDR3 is TGTGCCAGCAGTATACCGGGACAGACCAACACCGGGGAGCTGTTTTTT. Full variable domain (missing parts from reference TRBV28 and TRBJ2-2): DVKVTQSSRYLVKRTGEKVFLECVQDMDHENMFWYRQDPGLGLRLIYFSYDVKMKEKGDIPEGYSVSREKKERFSLILESASTNQTSMYLCASSIPGQTNTGELFFGEGSRLTVL.

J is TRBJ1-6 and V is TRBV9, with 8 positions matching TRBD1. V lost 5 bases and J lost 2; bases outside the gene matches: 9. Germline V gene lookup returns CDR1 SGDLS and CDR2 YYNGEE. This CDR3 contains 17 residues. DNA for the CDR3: TGTGCCAGCAGTCGAGACAGGGGAGGGACCTATAATTCACCCCTCCACTTT. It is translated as CASSRDRGGTYNSPLHF.

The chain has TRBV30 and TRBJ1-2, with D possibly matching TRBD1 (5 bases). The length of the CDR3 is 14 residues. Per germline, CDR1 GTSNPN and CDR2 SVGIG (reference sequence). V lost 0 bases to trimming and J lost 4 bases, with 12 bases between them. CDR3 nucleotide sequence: TGTGCCTGGAGTGTAAGGGGTTCGGGCTATGGCTACACCTTC. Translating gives CAWSVRGSGYGYTF.

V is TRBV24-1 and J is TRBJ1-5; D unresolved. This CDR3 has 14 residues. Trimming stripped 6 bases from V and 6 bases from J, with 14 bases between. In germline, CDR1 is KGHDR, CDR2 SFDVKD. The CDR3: CATSRGGLLQPQHF. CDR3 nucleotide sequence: TGTGCCACCAGTCGAGGAGGGCTCCTTCAGCCCCAGCATTTT.

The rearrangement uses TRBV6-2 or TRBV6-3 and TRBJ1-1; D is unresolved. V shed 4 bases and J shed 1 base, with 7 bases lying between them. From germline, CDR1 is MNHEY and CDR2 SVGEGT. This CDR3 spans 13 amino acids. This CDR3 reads CASSSIGNTEAFF. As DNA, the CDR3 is TGTGCCAGCAGTTCGATCGGGAACACTGAAGCTTTCTTT.

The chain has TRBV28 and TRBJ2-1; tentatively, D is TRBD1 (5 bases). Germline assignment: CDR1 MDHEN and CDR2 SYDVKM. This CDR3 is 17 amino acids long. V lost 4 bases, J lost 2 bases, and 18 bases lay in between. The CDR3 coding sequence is TGTGCCAGCAGTTCATCGACAGCCTCTAATCCCTACAATGAGCAGTTCTTC. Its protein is CASSSSTASNPYNEQFF.

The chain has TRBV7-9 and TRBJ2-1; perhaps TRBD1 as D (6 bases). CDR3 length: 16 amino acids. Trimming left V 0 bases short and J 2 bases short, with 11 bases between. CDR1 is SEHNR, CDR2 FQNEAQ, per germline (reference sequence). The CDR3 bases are TGTGCCAGCAGCTTAGCCCCGGGACACCCCTACAATGAGCAGTTCTTC. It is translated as CASSLAPGHPYNEQFF.

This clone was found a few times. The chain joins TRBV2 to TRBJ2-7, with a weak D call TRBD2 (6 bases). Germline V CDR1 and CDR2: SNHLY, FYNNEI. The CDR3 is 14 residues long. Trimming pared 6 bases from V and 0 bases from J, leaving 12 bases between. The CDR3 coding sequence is TGTGCCAGCAGGAAAGGAGGGGCCTCCTACGAGCAGTACTTC. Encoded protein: CASRKGGASYEQYF.

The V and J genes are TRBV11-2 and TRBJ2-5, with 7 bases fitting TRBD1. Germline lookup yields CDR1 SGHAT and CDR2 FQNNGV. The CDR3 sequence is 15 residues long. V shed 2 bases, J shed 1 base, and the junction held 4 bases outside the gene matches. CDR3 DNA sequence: TGTGCCAGCAGCTTAAGGGGGCTTTCCCAAGAGACCCAGTACTTC. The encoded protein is CASSLRGLSQETQYF.

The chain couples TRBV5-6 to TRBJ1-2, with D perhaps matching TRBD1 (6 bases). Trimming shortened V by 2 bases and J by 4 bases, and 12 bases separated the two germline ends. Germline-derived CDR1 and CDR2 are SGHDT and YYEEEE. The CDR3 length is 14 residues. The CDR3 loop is CASSFARGSYGYTF. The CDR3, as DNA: TGTGCCAGCAGCTTCGCCAGGGGAAGCTATGGCTACACCTTC.

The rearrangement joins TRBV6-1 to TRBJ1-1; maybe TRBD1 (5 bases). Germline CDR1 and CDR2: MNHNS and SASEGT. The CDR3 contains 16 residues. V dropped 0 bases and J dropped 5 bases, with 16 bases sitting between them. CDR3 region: CASSEAPGGIKTEAFF. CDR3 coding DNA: TGTGCCAGCAGTGAAGCCCCCGGGGGAATAAAGACTGAAGCTTTCTTT.

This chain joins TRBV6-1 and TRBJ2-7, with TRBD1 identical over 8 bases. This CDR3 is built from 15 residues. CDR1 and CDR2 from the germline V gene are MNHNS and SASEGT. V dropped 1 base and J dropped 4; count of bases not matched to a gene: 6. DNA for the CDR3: TGTGCCAGCAGTGAAGGCCCAGGGGGCGAATACGAGCAGTACTTC. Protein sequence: CASSEGPGGEYEQYF.

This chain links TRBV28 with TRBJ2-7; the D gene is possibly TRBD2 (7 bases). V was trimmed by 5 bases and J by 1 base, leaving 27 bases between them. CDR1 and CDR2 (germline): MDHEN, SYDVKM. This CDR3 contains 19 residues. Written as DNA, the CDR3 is TGTGCCAGCAGTCCCTCTCTGGGGGGGGGCCCGTCTCTGTCCTACGAGCAGTACGTC. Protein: CASSPSLGGGPSLSYEQYV.

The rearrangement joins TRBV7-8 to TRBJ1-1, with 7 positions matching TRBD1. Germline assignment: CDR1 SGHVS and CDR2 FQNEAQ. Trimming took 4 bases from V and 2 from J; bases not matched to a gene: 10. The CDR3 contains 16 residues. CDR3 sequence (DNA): TGTGCCAGCAGCTCTCGACAGGGATCCCATAACACTGAAGCTTTCTTT. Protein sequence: CASSSRQGSHNTEAFF.

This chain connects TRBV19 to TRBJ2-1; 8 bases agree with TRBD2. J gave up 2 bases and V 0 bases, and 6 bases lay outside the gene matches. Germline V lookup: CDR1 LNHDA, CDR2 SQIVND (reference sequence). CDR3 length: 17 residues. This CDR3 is CASSIDRAGGTYNEQFF. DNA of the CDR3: TGTGCCAGTAGTATAGATCGGGCGGGGGGTACCTACAATGAGCAGTTCTTC. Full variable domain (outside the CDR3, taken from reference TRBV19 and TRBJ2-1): DGGITQSPKYLFRKEGQNVTLSCEQNLNHDAMYWYRQDPGQGLRLIYYSQIVNDFQKGDIAEGYSVSREKKESFPLTVTSAQKNPTAFYLCASSIDRAGGTYNEQFFGPGTRLTVL.

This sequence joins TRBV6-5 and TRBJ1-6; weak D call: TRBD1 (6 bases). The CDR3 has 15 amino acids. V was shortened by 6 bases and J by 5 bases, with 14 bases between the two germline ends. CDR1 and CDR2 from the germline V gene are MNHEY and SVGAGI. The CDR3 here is CASSLRGIDNSPLHF. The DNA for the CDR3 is TGTGCCAGCAGCCTCAGGGGAATTGATAATTCACCCCTCCACTTT.

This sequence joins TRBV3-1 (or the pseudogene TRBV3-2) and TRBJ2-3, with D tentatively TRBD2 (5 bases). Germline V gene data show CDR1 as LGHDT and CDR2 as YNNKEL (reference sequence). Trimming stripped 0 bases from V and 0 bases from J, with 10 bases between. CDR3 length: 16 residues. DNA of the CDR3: TGTGCCAGCAGCCAAGATCAAGGACTTAGCACAGATACGCAGTATTTT. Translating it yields CASSQDQGLSTDTQYF.